A single sample is the source of the 20 T cell receptor beta chains below, sequenced in a study of blood T cell repertoires in COVID-19. Libraries were prepared by immunoSEQ multiplex PCR; TCRdb keeps only in-frame clonotypes and omits some of them. Altogether around 50,000 clones are present, about 86% being singletons, with the ten largest covering just under 3%. The sample was peripheral blood. The receptors were sampled from a woman of 80 years or more with acute or convalescent COVID-19.

The V call is TRBV7-2, the J call TRBJ2-1; 11 bases fit TRBD1. CDR1 SGHTA and CDR2 FQGNSA come from the germline V gene. The CDR3 has 16 amino acids. J was trimmed by 7 bases and V by 4 bases; bases with no gene match: 9. Here the CDR3 reads CASSSNRDRGRNEQFF. The DNA for the CDR3 is TGTGCCAGCAGCTCCAACCGGGACAGGGGGAGGAATGAGCAGTTCTTC. The whole variable domain, remainder taken from reference TRBV7-2 and TRBJ2-1, is GAGVSQSPSNKVTEKGKDVELRCDPISGHTALYWYRQSLGQGLEFLIYFQGNSAPDKSGLPSDRFSAERTGGSVSTLTIQRTQQEDSAVYLCASSSNRDRGRNEQFFGPGTRLTVL.

As for this clone: At one end, the junction sequence differs from germline, possibly due to a read error. The rearrangement joins TRBV19 to TRBJ2-7; D might be TRBD1 (6 bases). Germline V gene sequence: CDR1 LNHDA, CDR2 SQIVND (reference sequence). CDR3 length: 15 residues. CDR3 sequence (DNA): TGTGCCAGTAGTATCGGACAGACCCCCTCCCACGAGCAGTACTTC. This gives the protein CASSIGQTPSHEQYF.

This chain joins TRBV7-3 and TRBJ1-1; TRBD1 matches at 10 bases. CDR3 length: 13 amino acids. V lost 5 bases and J lost 10; bases outside the gene matches: 7. CDR1 SGHTA and CDR2 FQGTGA come from the germline V gene. The DNA of the CDR3 is TGTGCCAGCAGCGGACGGGACAGGGGAATAGCTTTCTTT. It codes for CASSGRDRGIAFF.

J is TRBJ2-1 and V is TRBV15; 11 bases agree with TRBD2. Trimming removed 0 bases from V and 4 bases from J; junction bases left unmatched: 5. CDR3 length equals 17 residues. Germline CDR1 is LNHNV and CDR2 is YYDKDF (reference sequence). CDR3 DNA sequence: TGTGCCACCAGCAGAGATGGCAGGACTAGCGGGTACAATGAGCAGTTCTTC. It translates to CATSRDGRTSGYNEQFF.

This chain uses TRBV7-8 with TRBJ2-7, with 14 nucleotides matching TRBD2. J was trimmed by 13 bases and V by 5 bases; bases with no gene match: 7. CDR3 length equals 13 residues. In germline, CDR1 is SGHVS, CDR2 FQNEAQ. The CDR3 loop is CASSEGTSGGPYF. The CDR3 DNA is TGTGCCAGCAGCGAAGGGACTAGCGGGGGCCCATACTTC.

This clone was observed a handful of times. The chain employs TRBV6-5 and TRBJ2-7; 8 nucleotides align to TRBD1. Per the germline V gene, CDR1 is MNHEY and CDR2 is SVGAGI. V trimming: 6 bases; J trimming: 3 bases; junction bases outside the gene matches: 7. This CDR3 contains 14 residues. The CDR3 sequence: CASSRQGHGYEQYF. The CDR3 DNA sequence: TGTGCCAGCAGCAGACAGGGGCATGGCTACGAGCAGTACTTC.

This clone showed up just a few times. The chain has TRBV7-9 and TRBJ1-5; D remains unclear. The CDR3 sequence is 13 residues long. Germline CDR1 and CDR2: SEHNR and FQNEAQ (reference sequence). Deletions cut 4 bases from V and 7 bases from J, with 11 bases between. The CDR3 bases are TGTGCCAGCAGCTCCTTACATGGCCAGCCCCAGCATTTT. Translated, it gives CASSSLHGQPQHF. Full variable domain (remainder filled in from reference TRBV7-9 and TRBJ1-5): DTGVSQNPRHKITKRGQNVTFRCDPISEHNRLYWYRQTLGQGPEFLTYFQNEAQLEKSRLLSDRFSAERPKGSFSTLEIQRTEQGDSAMYLCASSSLHGQPQHFGDGTRLSIL.

This chain joins TRBV6-5 and TRBJ2-1; no clear D gene. The germline V and J ends were trimmed by 4 bases and 5 bases, with 12 bases remaining between them. Per the germline V gene, CDR1 is MNHEY and CDR2 is SVGAGI. This CDR3 comprises 14 residues. CDR3 sequence (DNA): TGTGCCAGCAGTTCGGGTCCCCCCCACAATGAGCAGTTCTTC. This gives the protein CASSSGPPHNEQFF.

The V gene is TRBV27, the J gene TRBJ1-1; 10 bases map to TRBD1. The germline V gene has CDR1 MNHEY and CDR2 SMNVEV (reference sequence). The CDR3 extends over 16 amino acids. V lost 5 bases to trimming and J lost 0 bases; unmatched junction nucleotides: 6. The CDR3 region has the DNA TGTGCCAGCAGTCCCCGGGACAGGGGAGTGAACACTGAAGCTTTCTTT. This gives the protein CASSPRDRGVNTEAFF.

The V call is TRBV10-3, the J call TRBJ1-3; 9 bases match TRBD1. This CDR3 comprises 15 residues. Germline V gene lookup returns CDR1 ENHRY and CDR2 SYGVKD. With V trimmed by 6 bases and J by 4 bases, 7 bases remained unmatched. CDR3 in amino acids: CAISQTGGSGNTIYF. The CDR3 region has the DNA TGTGCCATCAGCCAAACAGGGGGCTCCGGAAACACCATATATTTT.

J is TRBJ1-2 and V is TRBV14; a weak D match, TRBD1 (6 bases). The V gene's germline CDR1 is SGHDN and CDR2 FVKESK. Trimming cost V 3 bases and J 4 bases, with 9 bases left between them. The CDR3 runs to 13 residues. The CDR3 DNA is TGTGCCAGCAGCCAGGGCAGGGGCTATGGCTACACCTTC. This codes for CASSQGRGYGYTF.

CDR3 loop: CASSPGQGETQYF. The CDR3 coding sequence is TGTGCCAGCAGCCCAGGACAGGGGGAGACCCAGTACTTC. The rearrangement links TRBV7-2 to TRBJ2-5, with 9 bases identical to TRBD1. The junction had 3 bases not matched to a gene; V was cut back by 5 bases and J by 5 bases. The germline gives CDR1 SGHTA, CDR2 FQGNSA. The CDR3 runs to 13 residues.

V and J are TRBV7-9 and TRBJ1-1, with 7 nucleotides matching TRBD1. CDR3 length: 15 residues. The V gene's germline CDR1 is SEHNR and CDR2 FQNEAQ (reference sequence). J lost 5 bases, V lost 8 bases, and 14 bases had no gene match. CDR3 sequence reads: CASGKGGGGGTEAFF. In nucleotides, the CDR3 is TGTGCCAGCGGCAAGGGAGGAGGGGGCGGAACTGAAGCTTTCTTT.

The V call is TRBV5-4, the J call TRBJ2-3, with 11 bases lining up with TRBD2. V was pared by 0 bases and J by 6 bases, with 6 bases of the junction left unmatched. CDR1 and CDR2 from the germline V gene are SGHNT and YYREEE (reference sequence). This CDR3 has 16 amino acids. CDR3 sequence reads: CASSLDYSGGADTQYF. In nucleotides, the CDR3 is TGTGCCAGCAGCTTGGACTATAGCGGGGGGGCGGATACGCAGTATTTT.

The CDR3 loop is CASSQQQKKLFF. The CDR3 DNA reads as TGTGCCAGCAGCCAACAACAGAAAAAACTGTTTTTT. The chain combines TRBV3-1 (or the pseudogene TRBV3-2) with TRBJ1-4; D is ambiguous. CDR3 length: 12 residues. Trimming removed 2 bases from V and 9 bases from J, with 7 bases in between. The germline CDR1 and CDR2 sequences are LGHDT and YNNKEL (reference sequence).

The chain links TRBV18 to TRBJ2-3, with TRBD2 matching over 10 bases. Germline lookup yields CDR1 KGHSH and CDR2 LQKENI. This CDR3 spans 19 amino acids. After removal of 1 base from V and 0 bases from J, the junction contained 10 bases not matched to a gene. The CDR3 DNA sequence: TGTGCCAGCTCACCACGGATAGTAGCGGGGGGCGCTAGCACAGATACGCAGTATTTT. Translation gives CASSPRIVAGGASTDTQYF.

The V call is TRBV6-4, the J call TRBJ1-2; tentatively, D is TRBD1 (6 bases). The V gene lost 3 bases and the J gene lost 8 bases, with 13 bases spanning the gap. The germline V gene has CDR1 MRHNA and CDR2 SNTAGT. There are 13 residues in the CDR3. The CDR3 bases are TGTGCCAGCAGTGAAACCTCGGGGGGCGGCTACACCTTC. This codes for CASSETSGGGYTF.

The chain has TRBV5-1 and TRBJ2-7; 7 bases align to TRBD1. The CDR3 is 15 residues long. With V trimmed by 1 base and J by 6 bases, 10 bases remained unmatched. Germline V gene sequence: CDR1 SGHRS, CDR2 YFSETQ. The CDR3, as DNA: TGCGCCAGCAGCTTGCCGGGACAGACTACTACCGAGCAGTACTTC. Its protein product is CASSLPGQTTTEQYF.

The J gene is TRBJ2-1, the V gene TRBV10-3, with a possible D match to TRBD1 (6 bases). V was cut by 9 bases and J by 8 bases, with 17 bases left in between. The CDR3 has 13 residues. Germline V gives CDR1 ENHRY, CDR2 SYGVKD. DNA for the CDR3: TGTGCCATTGGGACACAACCTCGGGATGAGCAGTTCTTC. Its protein is CAIGTQPRDEQFF.

The rearrangement uses TRBV21-1 and TRBJ1-2; the table calls TRBD1, which could not be checked here. TRBV21-1 is a pseudogene. The CDR3 runs 15 residues. CDR3 in DNA: TGTGCCAGCAGCAAAAAAGACAGGGGAAGATATGGCTACACCTTC. Translation gives CASSKKDRGRYGYTF.